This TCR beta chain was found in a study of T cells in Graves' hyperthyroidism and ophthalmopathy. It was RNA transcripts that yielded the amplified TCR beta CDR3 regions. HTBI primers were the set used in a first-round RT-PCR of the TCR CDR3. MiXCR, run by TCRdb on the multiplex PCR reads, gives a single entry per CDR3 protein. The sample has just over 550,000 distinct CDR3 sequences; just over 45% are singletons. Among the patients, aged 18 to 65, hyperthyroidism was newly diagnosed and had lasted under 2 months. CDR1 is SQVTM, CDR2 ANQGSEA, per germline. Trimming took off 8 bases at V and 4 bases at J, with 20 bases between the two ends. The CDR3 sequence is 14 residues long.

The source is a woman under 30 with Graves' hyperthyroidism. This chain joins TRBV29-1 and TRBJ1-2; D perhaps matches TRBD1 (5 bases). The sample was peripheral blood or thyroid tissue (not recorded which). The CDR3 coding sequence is TGCAGCAGTGAATTATCGCGGCAGGGCTATGGCTACACCTTC. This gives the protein CSSELSRQGYGYTF. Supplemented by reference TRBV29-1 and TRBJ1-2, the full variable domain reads SAVISQKPSRDICQRGTSLTIQCQVDSQVTMMFWYRQQPGQSLTLIATANQGSEATYESGFVIDKFPISRPNLTFSTLTVSNMSPEDSSIYLCSSELSRQGYGYTFGSGTRLTVV.